This TCR beta chain was sequenced during a study of human T cells and chemical hapten exposure. About the research overall: The upper back received 0.01% DPC by patch testing, with results read at 6 days. Small pooled library volume differences mainly caused per-sample TCR yield variation. Overall study results and limits: A positive correlation with patch test score was found for PT1 expanded TCR counts.

Time point described: patch test 3, about 24 weeks after DPC sensitization. Described treatment: therapeutic diphenylcyclopropenone sensitization with weekly scalp DPC. In the case of this clonotype: What it recognizes is unknown.

Germline V gene data show CDR1 as DFQATT and CDR2 as SNEGSKA (reference sequence). The CDR3 is 14 amino acids. The V and J ends lost 6 bases and 2 bases respectively, with 14 bases between them. Library preparation tagged each individual cDNA molecule with a unique molecular identifier. Using its own MiXCR run on the RACE reads, TCRdb lists one record per CDR3 protein. The repertoire consists of 85,000 to 100,000 distinct CDR3 sequences, with 25% to 35% occurring once and the leading ten covering 10%. This specimen was whole blood, taken in connection with sensitization to the hapten diphenylcyclopropenone (DPC). The chain carries TRBV20-1 and TRBJ1-5; D possibly corresponds to TRBD1 (6 bases). The TCR was taken from a man between 35 and 55 years old with alopecia areata. Some clones in this sample may be carry-over from other donors' samples. The CDR3 protein is CSAGDRWGNQPQHF. The CDR3 bases are TGCAGTGCCGGCGACAGGTGGGGCAATCAGCCCCAGCATTTT.